These T cell receptor beta chains were read from a single sample in a study of early T cells in non-severe SARS-CoV-2 infection. Each CDR3 protein is one row after TCRdb ran MiXCR on the 5' RACE reads. The table has 56,000 or so distinct CDR3 sequences, about 10% seen once. What was sequenced was whole blood. The receptors shown here come from an adult who was a healthcare worker with PCR-confirmed SARS-CoV-2 infection or an uninfected control (not recorded which). Both conserved end residues are part of each CDR3.

v_call: TRBV5-1
j_call: TRBJ2-1
cdr3_length: 15
cdr3_aa: CASRWAGAPYNEQFF

v_call: TRBV29-1
j_call: TRBJ2-1
cdr3_length: 14
cdr3_aa: CSVYGQGGYNEQFF

v_call: TRBV7-7
j_call: TRBJ2-7
cdr3_length: 14
cdr3_aa: CASGTGTPPYEQYF

v_call: TRBV29-1
j_call: TRBJ2-1
cdr3_length: 14
cdr3_aa: CSVEGSPPYNEQFF

v_call: TRBV4-2
j_call: TRBJ2-6
cdr3_length: 20
cdr3_aa: CASSRGLAGTTDSGANVLTF

v_call: TRBV7-9
j_call: TRBJ2-2
cdr3_length: 15
cdr3_aa: CASSRRTSNTGELFF

v_call: TRBV29-1
j_call: TRBJ1-1
cdr3_length: 12
cdr3_aa: CSAHRSNTEAFF

v_call: TRBV7-2
j_call: TRBJ2-2
cdr3_length: 17
cdr3_aa: CASSPGPSGRADGELFF

v_call: TRBV12-5
j_call: TRBJ2-7
cdr3_length: 13
cdr3_aa: CASSGPVSYEQYF

v_call: TRBV20-1
j_call: TRBJ2-7
cdr3_length: 13
cdr3_aa: CSAYASGRYEQYF

v_call: TRBV18
j_call: TRBJ2-1
cdr3_length: 14
cdr3_aa: CASSPGFGYNEQFF

v_call: TRBV5-4
j_call: TRBJ1-1
cdr3_length: 15
cdr3_aa: CASSPPGRENTEAFF

v_call: TRBV4-1
j_call: TRBJ2-6
cdr3_length: 16
cdr3_aa: CASSQSRGSGANVLTF

v_call: TRBV5-1
j_call: TRBJ2-7
cdr3_length: 15
cdr3_aa: CASSLGLATMYEQYF

v_call: TRBV6-6
j_call: TRBJ2-5
cdr3_length: 13
cdr3_aa: CASSLTSTGTQYF

v_call: TRBV7-2
j_call: TRBJ2-1
cdr3_length: 15
cdr3_aa: CASSLQDKRTDEQFF

v_call: TRBV29-1
j_call: TRBJ1-1
cdr3_length: 11
cdr3_aa: CSAGAGTEAFF

v_call: TRBV7-2
j_call: TRBJ2-1
cdr3_length: 12
cdr3_aa: CASSLLAWEQFF

v_call: TRBV9
j_call: TRBJ2-5
cdr3_length: 15
cdr3_aa: CASSATPHGQETQYF

v_call: TRBV7-9
j_call: TRBJ2-2
cdr3_length: 16
cdr3_aa: CASSPGLAGAPGELFF

v_call: TRBV3-1
j_call: TRBJ1-6
cdr3_length: 17
cdr3_aa: CASSHGLPTALRSPLHF

v_call: TRBV4-1
j_call: TRBJ2-7
cdr3_length: 16
cdr3_aa: CASSQGSTVEVYEQYF

v_call: TRBV7-2
j_call: TRBJ2-4
cdr3_length: 13
cdr3_aa: CASSLAQQNIQYF

v_call: TRBV12-3/TRBV12-4
j_call: TRBJ1-1
cdr3_length: 10
cdr3_aa: CASSSGRTYF

v_call: TRBV7-2
j_call: TRBJ2-2
cdr3_length: 17
cdr3_aa: CASSPSSDRARAGELFF

v_call: TRBV20-1
j_call: TRBJ2-1
cdr3_length: 17
cdr3_aa: CSAMLAGGSYSYNEQFF

v_call: TRBV7-9
j_call: TRBJ2-3
cdr3_length: 16
cdr3_aa: CASSLEASGATDTQYF

v_call: TRBV5-1
j_call: TRBJ2-1
cdr3_length: 16
cdr3_aa: CASSNGAGDSYNEQFF

v_call: TRBV29-1
j_call: TRBJ1-2
cdr3_length: 13
cdr3_aa: CSVARDTNYGYTF

v_call: TRBV20-1
j_call: TRBJ2-5
cdr3_length: 12
cdr3_aa: CSAIGLGETQYF

v_call: TRBV6-1
j_call: TRBJ1-2
cdr3_length: 16
cdr3_aa: CASSEGGSAEGYGYTF

v_call: TRBV11-2
j_call: TRBJ2-7
cdr3_length: 15
cdr3_aa: CASSFGTSATYGQYF

v_call: TRBV19
j_call: TRBJ2-1
cdr3_length: 13
cdr3_aa: CASRGRGYNEQFF

v_call: TRBV5-1
j_call: TRBJ2-3
cdr3_length: 15
cdr3_aa: CASTVSGRAPDTQYF

v_call: TRBV20-1
j_call: TRBJ1-1
cdr3_length: 14
cdr3_aa: CSAPISGHHTEAFF

v_call: TRBV20-1
j_call: TRBJ2-7
cdr3_length: 18
cdr3_aa: CSARDVTSGSLELYEQYF

v_call: TRBV6-5
j_call: TRBJ2-3
cdr3_length: 15
cdr3_aa: CASSYDIPGTDTQYF